This T cell receptor beta chain appears in the sequencing data of a study of T-cell reconstitution after alpha-beta-depleted transplantation in children. Preparation of the TCRbeta library was carried out with unique molecular identifiers. TCRdb re-analysed the PCR reads in MiXCR, keeping a single row per CDR3 protein. The sample has about 500,000 distinct CDR3 sequences; 30% to 35% are singletons. V dropped 0 bases and J dropped 5 bases, with 10 bases sitting between them. The CDR3 covers 14 residues. Germline CDR1 and CDR2: MNHEY and SVGAGI. This rearrangement joins TRBV6-5 to TRBJ1-2, with D possibly being TRBD1 (5 bases). The source was PBMCs from the stem cell graft donor, collected from the stem cell graft. The TCR sequence derives from a human donor who donated a stem cell graft to a child with aplastic anemia. The CDR3 DNA sequence: TGTGCCAGCAGTTACTCGGGACTAAATTATGGCTACACCTTC. Translated, it gives CASSYSGLNYGYTF.